This is a list of T cell receptor beta chains from one sample in a study of T cells in Graves' hyperthyroidism and ophthalmopathy. TCRdb called the multiplex PCR reads again in MiXCR, with one record for every CDR3 protein. The sample lists 620,000 or so distinct CDR3 sequences, around 13% occurring once. Sample: blood. These receptors were taken from a woman aged 45-65 years with Graves' ophthalmopathy. Both conserved end residues are part of each CDR3. The D gene is left open where the match is weak. Clone size appears in some rows only: once, few, many, or a class for an expanded clone.

V gene	J gene	D gene	clone size	CDR3 DNA	CDR3 protein
TRBV27	TRBJ2-7	TRBD1	few	TGTGCCAGCAGTTCCGGGACAGGGGGTCCCTACGAGCAGTACTTC	CASSSGTGGPYEQYF
TRBV3-1	TRBJ2-5	-	many	TGTGCCAGCAGCCGGAGGACCCAGCAAGAGGAGACCCAGTACTTC	CASSRRTQQEETQYF
TRBV12-3/TRBV12-4	TRBJ2-4	TRBD2	few	TGTGCCAGCAGATTAGCGGGAGGAGGCCTCAAAAACATTCAGTACTTC	CASRLAGGGLKNIQYF
TRBV5-1	TRBJ2-7	-	many	TGCGCCAGCAGCTTGAGAGGCCGGGACCGCTCCTACGAGCAGTACTTC	CASSLRGRDRSYEQYF
TRBV28	TRBJ1-1	-	few	TGTGTCAGCGCCAGGGTGGAGGCTTTCTTT	CVSARVEAFF
TRBV12-5	TRBJ2-2	-	many	TGTGCTAGTGGGGGGACGACGAACACCGGGGAGCTGTTTTTT	CASGGTTNTGELFF
TRBV11-1	TRBJ1-2	-	few	TGTGCCAGCAGCTGGCAGGCTGCCGATAACTATGGCTACACCTTC	CASSWQAADNYGYTF
TRBV7-9	TRBJ2-1	TRBD2	many	TGTGCCAGCAGCTTAGTCCCTAGCGGGAAGAATGAGCAGTTCTTC	CASSLVPSGKNEQFF
TRBV7-9	TRBJ2-1	-	many	TGTGCCAGCAGCTATAGCGAGAGCTCCTACAATGAGCAGTTCTTC	CASSYSESSYNEQFF
TRBV12-5	TRBJ1-1	-	many	TGTGCTAGTGGTTTGTACAACACTTTGGGACAGAACACTGAAGCTTTCTTT	CASGLYNTLGQNTEAFF
TRBV9	TRBJ2-1	TRBD2	-	TGTGCCAGCAGCGTAGCTATAGCGGGAGCCACATACAATGAGCAGTTCTTC	CASSVAIAGATYNEQFF
TRBV6-7	TRBJ2-5	TRBD2	-	TGTGCCAGCAGTCGCGGGACTAGCGAAAGTGGGGAGACCCAGTACTTC	CASSRGTSESGETQYF
TRBV27	TRBJ2-6	TRBD1	-	TGTGCCACCCAGGGGGTGGCTGGGGCCAACGTCCTGACTTTC	CATQGVAGANVLTF
TRBV29-1	TRBJ2-7	TRBD2	few	TGCAGCGTTGAACGTCTAGCGGGAGGATACGAGCAGTACTTC	CSVERLAGGYEQYF
TRBV5-1	TRBJ2-7	-	many	TGCGCCAGCAGCTTGGTTGAGGAGGGAGAGTCCTACGAGCAGTACTTC	CASSLVEEGESYEQYF
TRBV6-1	TRBJ2-3	-	many	TGTGCCAGCAGTACCAGACCGAGACCACAGAGACGGAGGACAGATACGCAGTATTTT	CASSTRPRPQRRRTDTQYF